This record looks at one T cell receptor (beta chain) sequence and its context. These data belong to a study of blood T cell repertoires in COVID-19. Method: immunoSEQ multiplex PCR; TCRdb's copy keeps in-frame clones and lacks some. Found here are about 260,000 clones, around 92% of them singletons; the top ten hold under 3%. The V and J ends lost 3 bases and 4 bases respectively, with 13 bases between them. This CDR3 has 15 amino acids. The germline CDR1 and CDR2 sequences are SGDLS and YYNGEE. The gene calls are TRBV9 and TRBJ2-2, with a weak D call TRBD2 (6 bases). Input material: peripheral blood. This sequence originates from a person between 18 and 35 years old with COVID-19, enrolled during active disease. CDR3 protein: CASSATSISTGELFF. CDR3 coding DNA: TGTGCCAGCAGCGCCACTAGCATCAGCACCGGGGAGCTGTTTTTT.